What follows are 10 T cell receptor beta chains derived from one specimen sequenced in a study of breast tumors, draining lymph nodes, adjacent tissues. Axillary draining lymph nodes of breast cancer patients supplied the node samples. TCRdb analysed the multiplex PCR reads with MiXCR anew, one entry per CDR3 protein. The sample consists of under 110,000 distinct CDR3 sequences, about 31% of them appearing once. Sequencing used axillary lymph node tissue. Every receptor here comes from a female donor with breast cancer. Some clones in this sample may be carry-over from other donors' samples.

The table lists this clonotype with many counts. The rearrangement joins TRBV2 to TRBJ2-5; 7 bases are a match to TRBD2. Losses at the gene ends were 4 bases for V and 0 bases for J; bases not matched to a gene: 8. The germline CDR1 and CDR2 sequences are SNHLY and FYNNEI. This CDR3 region has 16 residues. CDR3 loop: CASSGLAHIYQETQYF. The CDR3 DNA sequence: TGTGCCAGCAGTGGACTAGCCCACATCTACCAAGAGACCCAGTACTTC.

This clonotype was detected ten times or more. The chain uses TRBV6-5 and TRBJ2-1; TRBD2 agrees at 12 bases. CDR3 length equals 16 residues. With 6 bases clipped from V and 0 bases from J, the junction kept 3 bases outside the gene matches. CDR1 MNHEY and CDR2 SVGAGI come from the germline V gene. The CDR3 nucleotides are TGTGCCAGCAGGGAACTAGCGGGGGGCTCCTACAATGAGCAGTTCTTC. This codes for CASRELAGGSYNEQFF.

The CDR3 DNA is TGTGCCACCAGACCTTGGACGGGGGGCCCGGATGGGCAGTTCTTC. It encodes CATRPWTGGPDGQFF. The gene calls are TRBV13 and TRBJ2-1; D possibly corresponds to TRBD2 (7 bases). Germline CDR1 PRHDT, CDR2 FYEKMQ (reference sequence). This CDR3 spans 15 amino acids. V gave up 10 bases and J gave up 12 bases, with 28 bases separating them.

This clonotype was picked up many times. The genes are TRBV6-6 and TRBJ1-4; D unresolved. Trimming pared 7 bases from V and 0 bases from J, leaving 12 bases between. There are 15 residues in the CDR3. The germline V gene encodes CDR1 MNHNY and CDR2 SVGAGI (reference sequence). In DNA form, the CDR3 reads TGTGCCAGCAATCACGAAGCTGCAACTAATGAAAAACTGTTTTTT. Its translation is CASNHEAATNEKLFF.

In its sample, this clonotype was seen many times. Here the CDR3 reads CASSPHPIYGYTF. The DNA for the CDR3 is TGTGCCAGCAGCCCGCATCCCATTTATGGCTACACCTTC. The chain recombines TRBV3-1 with TRBJ1-2; D unclear. The CDR3 extends over 13 amino acids. Germline loops: CDR1 LGHDT, CDR2 YNNKEL (reference sequence). Trimming left V 4 bases short and J 5 bases short, with 11 bases between. Combining the CDR3 with reference TRBV3-1 and TRBJ1-2 gives the whole variable domain DTAVSQTPKYLVTQMGNDKSIKCEQNLGHDTMYWYKQDSKKFLKIMFSYNNKELIINETVPNRFSPKSPDKAHLNLHINSLELGDSAVYFCASSPHPIYGYTFGSGTRLTVV.

This clonotype was recorded many times. The chain joins TRBV6-5 to TRBJ2-2; a possible D gene is TRBD2 (5 bases). V lost 4 bases and J lost 1, with 13 bases in between. The germline gives CDR1 MNHEY, CDR2 SVGAGI. CDR3 size: 16 residues. The CDR3 loop is CASSWLGGLNTGELFF. CDR3 in DNA: TGTGCCAGCAGTTGGCTTGGCGGGTTGAACACCGGGGAGCTGTTTTTT.

This clonotype was recorded many times. The CDR3 DNA follows: TGTGCCAGTAGTATTAAACCGGGACTAGCGGGAGTTGGAGGAGAGACCCAGTACTTC. It specifies CASSIKPGLAGVGGETQYF. This chain connects TRBV19 to TRBJ2-5; TRBD2 matches at 14 bases. CDR3 size: 19 residues. V lost 3 bases and J lost 4; bases outside the gene matches: 13. CDR1 is LNHDA, CDR2 SQIVND, per germline (reference sequence).

The chain uses TRBV12-3 or TRBV12-4 and TRBJ2-7; 7 nucleotides line up with TRBD1. The CDR3 is 14 residues long. Losses at the gene ends were 3 bases for V and 6 bases for J; bases not matched to a gene: 8. In DNA, the CDR3 is TGTGCCAGCAGTTTCACAGGGGCAGGGCGCGAGCAGTACTTC. Translating it yields CASSFTGAGREQYF.

This clonotype was seen many times. CDR3 nucleotide sequence: TGTGCCAGCAGTTACTCGGGCAGGAGCAACTATGGCTACACCTTC. It specifies CASSYSGRSNYGYTF. The chain is built from TRBV6-5 and TRBJ1-2; no clear D gene. The CDR3 consists of 15 residues. Germline V gives CDR1 MNHEY, CDR2 SVGAGI. V was pared by 0 bases and J by 2 bases, with 10 bases between.

This clonotype was counted many times. The V and J genes are TRBV6-6 and TRBJ1-4; tentative D call: TRBD1 (5 bases). V lost 4 bases and J 8 bases, leaving 20 bases between the germline ends. The germline V gene encodes CDR1 MNHNY and CDR2 SVGAGI (reference sequence). The CDR3 has 16 amino acids. The CDR3 is CASSSLPGRGEEKLFF. Written as DNA, the CDR3 is TGTGCCAGCAGTTCCCTACCGGGACGGGGAGAGGAAAAACTGTTTTTT.